Given below is one T cell receptor (beta chain) in context. This CDR3 contains 14 residues. With 7 bases removed from V and 6 bases from J, the gap between germline ends came to 18 bases. Germline V gene lookup returns CDR1 MDHEN and CDR2 SYDVKM. This specimen belongs to a study of blood T cell repertoires in COVID-19. The overall study: The samples span acute and convalescent COVID-19 from the United States, Italy and Spain. The analysed material was cDNA or gDNA that came from T cells, B-cell-depleted T cells, or PBMCs.

In the original processing: Estimation of nucleated cell counts relied on the amplification of reference gene primers. Here immunoSEQ multiplex PCR was the method, and the copy in TCRdb shows in-frame clones only, minus some. V, J and clone size are those of that table, while D and trimming were read from the DNA. Here the sample spans 95,000 to 100,000 clones, around 93% being singletons. The sample comprised peripheral blood. The J gene is TRBJ1-1, the V gene TRBV28; tentatively, D is TRBD1 (6 bases). The TCR sequence derives from a man aged 45-65 years with acute or convalescent COVID-19. The CDR3 region has the DNA TGTGCCAGCAAATTCCGGGGGGCGAAGCCTGAAGCTTTCTTT. Its protein is CASKFRGAKPEAFF.